This T cell receptor (beta chain) was identified in a study of cytomegalovirus exposure and HLA in healthy donors (dated by TCRdb to about 2017). General notes on the study: An earlier analysis of about 530 of the donors reported approximately 280 Gb of sequence data and 95 million to 130 million unique TCR beta sequences obtained from around 190 million T cells. Both class I and class II loci were covered by HLA typing, at four-digit resolution. Genome-wide SNP genotypes for about three fifths of the roughly 670 donors were used in a later genetic analysis, which treated that subset as a discovery cohort. On average, roughly 250,000 unique TCR beta nucleotide sequences were sequenced per donor among some 420 genotyped donors of the cohort, with approximately 18% of those sequences being non-productive. Typing coverage varied by locus: 629-630 donors for A, B, C, DRB1 and DQB1; approximately 500 for DQA1; 606 for DPA1; about 450 for DPB1. High-throughput TCR immunosequencing, statistical association of individual TCRs with disease status, and machine learning were combined to predict cytomegalovirus infection status. Because of strong linkage in the cohort, roughly five DR-DQ haplotypes were treated as single units for association and clustering. The study aimed to test whether cataloging public T cell receptors could reveal signatures of past pathogen exposure. All discovery cohort repertoires had been generated using a single sequencing platform. Rather than using new phenotypic data, the later analysis identified candidate immune exposures from TCR beta sequences and from how often those sequences occurred across donors. In an earlier analysis of around 540 of the donors, high-throughput TCR beta sequencing was used to judge whether each TCR beta V gene segment behaved as functional or pseudogenic. A later analysis re-examined previously published TCR beta repertoires from 610 or so donors and added high-resolution HLA genotyping to investigate patterns of TCR occurrence. In addition to the first cohort of around 670 subjects, a separate validation cohort of 100 to 150 different subjects was used. Of the 300 to 500 genotyped donors, 80% to 90% were placed in the genetic ancestry cluster associated with self-reported Caucasian donors. The study profiled the T cell repertoires of hundreds of subjects by immunosequencing and related them to cytomegalovirus serostatus. Alongside the repertoire data, information on donor age, sex, ethnicity and CMV serostatus was compiled. Approximately 300 gigabases of sequencing data and roughly 81 million unique TCR sequences made up an early release that covered fewer than 650 HLA-typed donors. General conclusions and limits of the study: In both the original and validation cohorts, the classifier was reported to diagnose cytomegalovirus status with high specificity and sensitivity. Correlated functional status among segregating V segments might reflect linkage disequilibrium, but an unknown experimental factor could not be ruled out. In a later analysis, most CMV-associated TCR beta chains were found to appear HLA-restricted, with HLA associations seemingly driven largely by CMV exposure. In an earlier analysis of several hundred of the donors, most TCR beta V segments were observed in productive rearrangements about 90% or about 30% of the time, broadly matching IMGT annotations. A further reported finding was that TCR beta sequences accurately predicted the HLA-A and HLA-B alleles for most subjects in the first cohort. According to a later genetic analysis, donors in an Asian-associated ancestry cluster had fewer N-insertions in productive TCRs than the roughly 670-donor mean. In the study, approximately 160 TCR beta chains were listed as associated with cytomegalovirus. It was suggested by the authors that the approach could potentially be generalized to other disease states and immunological phenotypes. Several of the top co-occurrence clusters appeared to be linked to parvovirus B19, influenza, CMV and Epstein-Barr virus, according to a later analysis. Because some donors lacked HLA typing at each locus, the association tests relied only on the typed subset. A few of the identified cytomegalovirus-associated TCR beta chains were confirmed in vitro to be specific for cytomegalovirus antigens. Most TCR sequences were seen in very few donors, while some public TCRs were found in many individuals. Roughly uniform sequencing depth across donors was assumed in presence/absence analyses, although this assumption may not hold. Immune exposure information for the cohort was limited to CMV serostatus. An association between a missense DCLRE1C variant and V-gene and J-gene trimming of TCR beta chains was found in a later genetic analysis and replicated in an independent cohort. The earlier analysis of nearly 600 of the donors excluded about 16 rarely observed V segments, including chromosome 9 orphons, because counts were too low. At a false discovery rate of 0.05, a later analysis linked some 17,000 TCR beta sequences to specific HLA alleles. When HLA alleles, especially DR and DQ, strongly co-occurred, attributing TCR associations to individual alleles was difficult. Only TCR beta chains were sequenced in this cohort, and the absence of alpha or paired-chain data limited detectable features. A later analysis found that TCR association rates varied across HLA loci, with DRB1 alleles showing the most associated TCRs and HLA-C alleles the fewest. A group of highly shared sequence variants was considered likely to be a technical artifact of the sequencing pipeline. In a later analysis, HLA-associated TCR beta chains were found to be more clonally expanded and to have lower generation probabilities than equally common non-associated chains.

Libraries were constructed by the immunoSEQ multiplex PCR assay. A mixture of 60 forward primers for TCR Vbeta segments and 13 reverse primers for TCR Jbeta segments was used in the multiplex PCR. The CDR3 region of rearranged TCR beta genes was amplified from genomic DNA with a multiplex PCR assay. The Illumina HiSeq System was used to sequence the amplified TCR beta libraries as 87-base-pair reads. The authors processed their data as follows. A later analysis counted 75 million to 100 million unique TCR beta chains across the 500 to 850 repertoires, and 9.5 million to 11 million of these chains were shared by at least two donors. Raw reads were error-corrected and collapsed into unique sequences with a nearest-neighbor algorithm that merged closely related sequences to remove PCR and sequencing errors. Alignment of CDR3 sequences to IMGT reference sequences was used to assign V, D and J gene segments. For a sequence to be retained, at least a six-nucleotide match to both a V gene segment and a J gene segment was required. Rearrangements were called productive when the CDR3 lacked stop codons and stayed in frame with V and J; all others were non-productive. Following IMGT convention, CDR3 was defined as the stretch from the second conserved V-encoded cysteine to the conserved J-encoded phenylalanine. Sequences without an unambiguous match to a single V gene segment were excluded from the earlier analysis of 587 of the donors. An earlier analysis of a few hundred of the donors classified V segments as functional when productive rearrangements were above 56.7% and as segregating when the standard deviation between donors was above 5%. A statistical classification framework was developed to diagnose cytomegalovirus status using the catalog of TCR beta chain sequences. In a later analysis, V and J genes were assigned by comparing TCR nucleotide sequences against IMGT/GENE-DB human TR gene sequences. In a later analysis, CDR3 sequences and most-parsimonious VDJ recombination scenarios were assigned using the TCRdist pipeline. In a later analysis, every TCR beta chain was defined by the combination of its CDR3 amino acid sequence and its V-gene family, and reads without a unique V-gene family were dropped. As a way to deal with suspected cross-contamination and a sequencing artifact, a later analysis dropped 450 to 600 nucleotide sequences that were highly shared and had low generation probability. A later analysis calculated a clonal expansion index for each public chain from normalized within-repertoire ranks of inferred template counts. A later analysis computed generation probabilities with a VDJ recombination model fitted to out-of-frame rearrangements, and checked the results against IGoR. Hypergeometric tests were used in a later analysis to score TCR-TCR, TCR-HLA and TCR-CMV co-occurrence, with a repertoire-size bias correction applied to the TCR pairs. In a later analysis, false discovery rates were estimated by permuting HLA or CMV assignments 20 times. A later analysis grouped co-occurring TCRs with DBSCAN, adding TCRdist sequence similarity when clustering within HLA-allele-positive subsets. Repertoires with fewer than 30,000 or more than 120,000 public chains were left out of co-occurrence clustering, as were a handful of repertoires with anomalous nucleotide sharing. Imported from immuneACCESS, the table was reduced by TCRdb to in-frame sequences with V and J called. These copies leave out some clones; in studies compared against another copy, an unresolved V gene accounts for under half, and the cause of the remainder is not known. V, J and clone size are those of that table, while D and trimming were read from the DNA. The sample has around 90,000 clones on record, around two thirds of them singletons. The ten largest clones take up around 5.5% of the sample.

The cohort consisted of 650 to 700 healthy bone marrow donors. At the time of sampling, all cohort members were nominally healthy, though unrecorded immune exposures were likely present. The donor was CMV seropositive and was included in the group of almost 300 seropositive cohort members. A peripheral blood sample was provided by each donor, and peripheral blood mononuclear cells were used for TCR beta sequencing. Genomic DNA extraction from the blood cell samples was performed with the Qiagen DNeasy Blood Extraction Kit. In its sample, this clone was seen once. There is no known antigen for this receptor. No quality values exist for individual bases; no much larger clone is one base distant. This clonotype was sampled from a woman in her thirties in good health and CMV-seropositive. The specimen was PBMCs.

DNA sequence: TGTGCCAGTACTCCGACAGGATACACCGGGGAGCTGTTTTTT. Translated, this gives CASTPTGYTGELFF. The chain employs TRBV19 and TRBJ2-2; TRBD1 is possibly the D segment (6 matching bases). The CDR3 spans 14 residues, from the cysteine through the phenylalanine. Left in the record is the CDR3 DNA by itself, 42 bases read in frame from the first base. As encoded in the germline V gene (reference sequence), CDR1 is LNHDA while CDR2 is SQIVND. V is cut by 7 bases and J by 3 bases, and the space between the germline ends is 12 bases.